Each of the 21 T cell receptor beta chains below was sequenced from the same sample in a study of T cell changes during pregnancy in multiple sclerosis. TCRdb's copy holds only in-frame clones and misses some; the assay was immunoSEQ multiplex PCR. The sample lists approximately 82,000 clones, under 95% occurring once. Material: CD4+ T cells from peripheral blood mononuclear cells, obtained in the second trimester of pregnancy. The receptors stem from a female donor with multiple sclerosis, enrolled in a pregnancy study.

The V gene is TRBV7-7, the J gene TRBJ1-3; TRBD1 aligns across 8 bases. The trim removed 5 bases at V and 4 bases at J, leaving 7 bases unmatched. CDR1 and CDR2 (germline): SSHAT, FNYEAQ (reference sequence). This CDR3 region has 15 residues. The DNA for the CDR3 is TGTGCCAGCAGCCCAGGCAGGGGGCCGGGAAACACCATATATTTT. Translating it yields CASSPGRGPGNTIYF.

In DNA, the CDR3 is TGTGCCAGCAGCCTTCGCCGGGACAGGGTCGAGGCTTTCTTT. Translated, it gives CASSLRRDRVEAFF. This chain connects TRBV11-3 to TRBJ1-1; the match to TRBD1 covers 9 bases. The germline gives CDR1 SGHNT, CDR2 YENEEA. The CDR3 has 14 amino acids. The J segment lost 11 bases and the V segment lost 5 bases, leaving 12 bases of the junction unmatched.

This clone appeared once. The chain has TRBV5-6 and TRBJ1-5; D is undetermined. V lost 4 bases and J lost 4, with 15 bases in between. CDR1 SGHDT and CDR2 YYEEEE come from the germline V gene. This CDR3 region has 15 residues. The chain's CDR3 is CASSLGPPVNQPQHF. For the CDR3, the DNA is TGTGCCAGCAGCCTGGGCCCGCCGGTTAATCAGCCCCAGCATTTT.

The CDR3 sequence is CASSLGLAGRETQYF. CDR3 DNA: TGCGCCAGCAGCTTGGGACTAGCGGGAAGAGAGACCCAGTACTTC. The rearrangement links TRBV5-1 to TRBJ2-5; 11 bases line up with TRBD2. CDR1 and CDR2 (germline): SGHRS, YFSETQ. V shed 0 bases and J 4 bases; nucleotides not matched to a gene: 2. This CDR3 region has 15 residues.

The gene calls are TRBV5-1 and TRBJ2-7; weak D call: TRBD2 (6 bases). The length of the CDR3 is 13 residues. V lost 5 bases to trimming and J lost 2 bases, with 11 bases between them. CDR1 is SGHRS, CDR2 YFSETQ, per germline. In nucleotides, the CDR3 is TGCGCCAGCAGTAGGGTAGCGGCCTACGAGCAGTACTTC. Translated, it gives CASSRVAAYEQYF.

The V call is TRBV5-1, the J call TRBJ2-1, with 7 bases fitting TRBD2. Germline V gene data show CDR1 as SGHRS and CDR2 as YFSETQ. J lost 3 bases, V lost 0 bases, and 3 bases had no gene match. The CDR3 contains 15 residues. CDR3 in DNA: TGCGCCAGCAGCTTGGTTGCGGGAGTCTACAATGAGCAGTTCTTC. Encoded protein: CASSLVAGVYNEQFF.

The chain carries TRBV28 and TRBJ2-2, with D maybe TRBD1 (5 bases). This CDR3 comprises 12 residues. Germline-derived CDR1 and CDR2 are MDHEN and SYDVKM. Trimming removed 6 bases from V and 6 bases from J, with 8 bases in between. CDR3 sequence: CASRGQAGELFF. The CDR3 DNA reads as TGTGCCAGCAGGGGGCAAGCCGGGGAGCTGTTTTTT.

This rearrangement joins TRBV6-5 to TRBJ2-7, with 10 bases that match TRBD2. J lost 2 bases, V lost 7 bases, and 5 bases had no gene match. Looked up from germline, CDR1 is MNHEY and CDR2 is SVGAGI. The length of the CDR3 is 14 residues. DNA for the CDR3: TGTGCCAGCACGAGTAGCGGGGGGCCCTACGAGCAGTACTTC. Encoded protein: CASTSSGGPYEQYF.

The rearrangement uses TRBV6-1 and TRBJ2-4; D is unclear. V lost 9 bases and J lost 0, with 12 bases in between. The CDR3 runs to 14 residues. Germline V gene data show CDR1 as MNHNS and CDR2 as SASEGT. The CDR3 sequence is CASDSFLAKNIQYF. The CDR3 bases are TGTGCCAGTGACTCGTTCCTAGCCAAAAACATTCAGTACTTC.

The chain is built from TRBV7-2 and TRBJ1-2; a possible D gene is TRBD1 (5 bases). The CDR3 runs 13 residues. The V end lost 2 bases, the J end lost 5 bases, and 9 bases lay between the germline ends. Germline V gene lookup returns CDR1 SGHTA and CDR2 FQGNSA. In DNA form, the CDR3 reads TGTGCCAGCAGCTTATTCCAGGGTTATGGCTACACCTTC. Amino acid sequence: CASSLFQGYGYTF.

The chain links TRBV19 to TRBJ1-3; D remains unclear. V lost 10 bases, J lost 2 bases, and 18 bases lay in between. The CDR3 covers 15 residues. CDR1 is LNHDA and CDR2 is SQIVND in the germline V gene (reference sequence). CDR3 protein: CATGLRAAAGNTIYF. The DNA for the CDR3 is TGTGCCACCGGACTACGGGCGGCAGCTGGAAACACCATATATTTT.

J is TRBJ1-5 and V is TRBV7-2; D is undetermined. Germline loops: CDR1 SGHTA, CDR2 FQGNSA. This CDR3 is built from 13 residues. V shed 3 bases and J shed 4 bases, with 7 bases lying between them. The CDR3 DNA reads TGTGCCAGCAGCTTCTGGGAGAATCAGCCCCAGCATTTT. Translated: CASSFWENQPQHF.

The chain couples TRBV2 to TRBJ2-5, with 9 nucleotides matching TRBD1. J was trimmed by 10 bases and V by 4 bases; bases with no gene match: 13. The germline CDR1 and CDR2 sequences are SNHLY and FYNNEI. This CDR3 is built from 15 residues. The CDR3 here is CASSAGSGTGKFQYF. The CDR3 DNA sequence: TGTGCCAGCAGTGCCGGATCCGGGACAGGGAAGTTCCAGTACTTC.

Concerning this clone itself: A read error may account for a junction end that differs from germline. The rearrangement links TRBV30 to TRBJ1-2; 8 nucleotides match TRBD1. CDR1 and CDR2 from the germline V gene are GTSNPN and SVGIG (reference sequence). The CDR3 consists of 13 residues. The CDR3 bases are TGTGCCTGGAGTACCTCTGGTCAGGGGGCGGATTACTTC. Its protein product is CAWSTSGQGADYF.

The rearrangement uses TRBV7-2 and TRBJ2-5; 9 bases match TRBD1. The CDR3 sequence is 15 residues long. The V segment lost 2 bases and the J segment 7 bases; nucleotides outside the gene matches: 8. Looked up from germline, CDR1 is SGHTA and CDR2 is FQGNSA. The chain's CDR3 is CASSLSTGGGLTQYF. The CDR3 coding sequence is TGTGCCAGCAGCTTATCCACAGGGGGCGGGTTGACCCAGTACTTC. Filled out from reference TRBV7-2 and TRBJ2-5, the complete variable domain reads GAGVSQSPSNKVTEKGKDVELRCDPISGHTALYWYRQSLGQGLEFLIYFQGNSAPDKSGLPSDRFSAERTGGSVSTLTIQRTQQEDSAVYLCASSLSTGGGLTQYFGPGTRLLVL.

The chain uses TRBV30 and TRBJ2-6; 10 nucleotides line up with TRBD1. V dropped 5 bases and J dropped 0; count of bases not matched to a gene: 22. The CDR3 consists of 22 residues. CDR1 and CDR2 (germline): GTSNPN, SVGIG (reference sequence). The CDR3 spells CAWDGVWTGGLSLHSGANVLTF. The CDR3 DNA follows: TGTGCCTGGGACGGGGTATGGACAGGGGGTCTCTCCTTGCACTCTGGGGCCAACGTCCTGACTTTC.

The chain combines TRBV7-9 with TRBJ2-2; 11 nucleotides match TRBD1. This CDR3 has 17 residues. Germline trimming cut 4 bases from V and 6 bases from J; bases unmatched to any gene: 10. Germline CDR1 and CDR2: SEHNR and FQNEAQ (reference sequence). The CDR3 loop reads CASSWARTGGEAGELFF. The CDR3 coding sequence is TGTGCCAGCAGCTGGGCAAGGACAGGGGGCGAGGCCGGGGAGCTGTTTTTT.

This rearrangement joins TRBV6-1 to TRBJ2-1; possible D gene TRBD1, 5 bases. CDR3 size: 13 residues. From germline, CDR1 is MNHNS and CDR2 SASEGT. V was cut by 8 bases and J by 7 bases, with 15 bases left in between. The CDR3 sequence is CASHQSGWNEQFF. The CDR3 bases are TGTGCCAGCCACCAATCAGGGTGGAATGAGCAGTTCTTC.

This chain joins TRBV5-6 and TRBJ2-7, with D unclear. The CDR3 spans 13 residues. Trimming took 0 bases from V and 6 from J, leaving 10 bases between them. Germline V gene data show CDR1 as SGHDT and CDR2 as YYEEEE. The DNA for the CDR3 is TGTGCCAGCAGCTTGGCAGGCGCCTCCGAGCAGTACTTC. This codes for CASSLAGASEQYF.

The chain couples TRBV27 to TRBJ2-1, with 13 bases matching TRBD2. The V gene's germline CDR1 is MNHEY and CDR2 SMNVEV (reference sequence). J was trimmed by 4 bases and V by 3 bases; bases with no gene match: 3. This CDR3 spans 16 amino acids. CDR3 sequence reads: CASSFPGLAGYNEQFF. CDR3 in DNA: TGTGCCAGCAGTTTTCCGGGACTAGCGGGATACAATGAGCAGTTCTTC.

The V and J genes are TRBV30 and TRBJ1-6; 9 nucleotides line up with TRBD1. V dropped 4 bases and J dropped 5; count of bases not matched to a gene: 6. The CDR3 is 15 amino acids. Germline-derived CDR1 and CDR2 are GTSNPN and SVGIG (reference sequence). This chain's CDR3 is CAWTSGTGNNSPLHF. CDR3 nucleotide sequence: TGTGCCTGGACTTCTGGGACAGGGAATAATTCACCCCTCCACTTT. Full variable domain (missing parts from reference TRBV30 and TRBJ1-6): SQTIHQWPATLVQPVGSPLSLECTVEGTSNPNLYWYRQAAGRGLQLLFYSVGIGQISSEVPQNLSASRPQDRQFILSSKKLLLSDSGFYLCAWTSGTGNNSPLHFGNGTRLTVT.